This is a list of T cell receptor beta chains from one sample in a study of T cells in Graves' hyperthyroidism and ophthalmopathy. TCRdb re-called the multiplex PCR reads with MiXCR, one entry per CDR3 protein. The table has around 290,000 distinct CDR3 sequences, 17% seen once; the top ten hold roughly 53%. Sequencing input: blood. The receptor source for this set is a woman aged 60-75 years with Graves' ophthalmopathy. Each CDR3 is given with its conserved first and last residue. A D gene is named only where the DNA matches it firmly. Clone size, where shown, is once, few, many, or a class for clones that have expanded.

clone size: NA; D gene: TRBD2; V gene: TRBV6-1; J gene: TRBJ2-3; CDR3 protein: CASDRTSGRMEDTQYF; CDR3 DNA: TGTGCCAGCGACCGGACTAGCGGGAGAATGGAAGATACGCAGTATTTT
clone size: NA; D gene: TRBD1; V gene: TRBV24-1; J gene: TRBJ2-5; CDR3 protein: CATSVPGGQTRYF; CDR3 DNA: TGTGCCACCAGTGTACCAGGGGGTCAGACCCGGTACTTC
clone size: many; D gene: NA; V gene: TRBV6-1; J gene: TRBJ2-2; CDR3 protein: CASSEEGTANTGELFF; CDR3 DNA: TGTGCCAGCAGTGAAGAAGGGACCGCGAACACCGGGGAGCTGTTTTTT
clone size: NA; D gene: NA; V gene: TRBV12-3/TRBV12-4; J gene: TRBJ2-7; CDR3 protein: CASSLTGFPSVVYEQYF; CDR3 DNA: TGTGCCAGCAGTTTAACGGGGTTCCCGTCCGTCGTCTACGAGCAGTACTTC
clone size: few; D gene: NA; V gene: TRBV12-3/TRBV12-4; J gene: TRBJ2-1; CDR3 protein: CASWPGGSEQFF; CDR3 DNA: TGTGCCAGCTGGCCGGGGGGCAGTGAGCAGTTCTTC
clone size: NA; D gene: TRBD1; V gene: TRBV29-1; J gene: TRBJ2-1; CDR3 protein: CSVSTGENEQFF; CDR3 DNA: TGCAGCGTATCGACAGGGGAAAATGAGCAGTTCTTC
clone size: NA; D gene: NA; V gene: TRBV7-2; J gene: TRBJ1-5; CDR3 protein: CASGLRGGNQPQHF; CDR3 DNA: TGTGCCAGCGGCTTGCGTGGGGGTAATCAGCCCCAGCATTTT
clone size: NA; D gene: TRBD1; V gene: TRBV20-1; J gene: TRBJ2-2; CDR3 protein: CSALYGTANTGELFF; CDR3 DNA: TGCAGTGCTCTCTACGGGACAGCGAACACCGGGGAGCTGTTTTTT
clone size: few; D gene: TRBD2; V gene: TRBV19; J gene: TRBJ2-7; CDR3 protein: CASSRRASGFYEQYF; CDR3 DNA: TGTGCCAGTAGTCGAAGGGCTAGCGGATTCTACGAGCAGTACTTC
clone size: NA; D gene: NA; V gene: TRBV5-1; J gene: TRBJ2-7; CDR3 protein: CASSWTGGAKAYEQYF; CDR3 DNA: TGTGCCAGCAGCTGGACTGGGGGAGCGAAAGCCTACGAGCAGTACTTC
clone size: NA; D gene: NA; V gene: TRBV7-3; J gene: TRBJ1-2; CDR3 protein: CASSLGVTFYGYTF; CDR3 DNA: TGTGCCAGCAGCTTAGGGGTGACGTTTTATGGCTACACCTTC
clone size: NA; D gene: NA; V gene: TRBV28; J gene: TRBJ1-6; CDR3 protein: CASRGEVRGASPLHF; CDR3 DNA: TGTGCCAGCAGGGGGGAAGTCCGGGGGGCATCACCCCTCCACTTT
clone size: few; D gene: NA; V gene: TRBV6-5; J gene: TRBJ2-7; CDR3 protein: CASSYGTPDSYEQYF; CDR3 DNA: TGTGCCAGCAGTTACGGGACACCTGACTCCTACGAGCAGTACTTC
clone size: NA; D gene: TRBD1; V gene: TRBV12-5; J gene: TRBJ1-1; CDR3 protein: CASTGQGHTEAFF; CDR3 DNA: TGTGCTAGCACGGGACAGGGTCACACTGAAGCTTTCTTT
clone size: many; D gene: NA; V gene: TRBV7-2; J gene: TRBJ1-1; CDR3 protein: CAAERIGGTEAFF; CDR3 DNA: TGTGCCGCCGAAAGAATCGGGGGCACTGAAGCTTTCTTT
clone size: NA; D gene: NA; V gene: TRBV6-1; J gene: TRBJ2-1; CDR3 protein: CASRGLADSYNEQFF; CDR3 DNA: TGTGCCAGCAGGGGCCTAGCGGACAGCTACAATGAGCAGTTCTTC
clone size: many; D gene: NA; V gene: TRBV7-2; J gene: TRBJ2-3; CDR3 protein: CASSLAAGAGARTDTQYF; CDR3 DNA: TGTGCCAGCAGCTTAGCGGCCGGCGCGGGGGCGCGCACAGATACGCAGTATTTT
clone size: many; D gene: NA; V gene: TRBV30; J gene: TRBJ1-1; CDR3 protein: CAWSSTGFTEAFF; CDR3 DNA: TGTGCCTGGAGTTCCACAGGGTTCACTGAAGCTTTCTTT
clone size: few; D gene: NA; V gene: TRBV11-2; J gene: TRBJ2-2; CDR3 protein: CASSPSQTLNTGELFF; CDR3 DNA: TGTGCCAGCAGCCCCAGCCAGACCCTGAACACCGGGGAGCTGTTTTTT
clone size: few; D gene: NA; V gene: TRBV24-1; J gene: TRBJ2-2; CDR3 protein: CATRVGDTRGTGELFF; CDR3 DNA: TGTGCCACCAGAGTAGGGGATACGCGGGGAACCGGGGAGCTGTTTTTT
clone size: few; D gene: TRBD1; V gene: TRBV27; J gene: TRBJ1-2; CDR3 protein: CASSQPRQGFLYGYTF; CDR3 DNA: TGTGCCAGCAGCCAACCCCGACAGGGATTTTTGTATGGCTACACCTTC
clone size: few; D gene: TRBD1; V gene: TRBV5-1; J gene: TRBJ2-5; CDR3 protein: CASSSNLDRGETQYF; CDR3 DNA: TGCGCCAGCAGCTCCAATCTCGACAGGGGCGAGACCCAGTACTTC
clone size: NA; D gene: NA; V gene: TRBV5-1; J gene: TRBJ2-3; CDR3 protein: CASRGEGTDTQYF; CDR3 DNA: TGCGCCAGCAGGGGGGAGGGCACAGATACGCAGTATTTT
clone size: NA; D gene: NA; V gene: TRBV6-1; J gene: TRBJ2-1; CDR3 protein: CASRNDRGGPSHEQFF; CDR3 DNA: TGTGCCAGCAGAAACGATAGGGGGGGCCCTTCCCATGAGCAGTTCTTC
clone size: few; D gene: TRBD1; V gene: TRBV4-3; J gene: TRBJ2-7; CDR3 protein: CASSQEEQGAGEQYF; CDR3 DNA: TGCGCCAGCAGCCAAGAGGAACAGGGGGCAGGGGAGCAGTACTTC
clone size: many; D gene: TRBD2; V gene: TRBV6-1; J gene: TRBJ2-1; CDR3 protein: CASRLLAGGYNEQFF; CDR3 DNA: TGTGCCAGCAGGCTACTAGCGGGGGGATACAATGAGCAGTTCTTC
clone size: many; D gene: NA; V gene: TRBV2; J gene: TRBJ2-3; CDR3 protein: CASSDAPSTDTQYF; CDR3 DNA: TGTGCCAGCAGCGACGCCCCCAGCACAGATACGCAGTATTTT
clone size: NA; D gene: NA; V gene: TRBV5-8; J gene: TRBJ2-3; CDR3 protein: CASSLDGGRTQYF; CDR3 DNA: TGTGCCAGCAGCTTGGATGGGGGCAGGACGCAGTATTTT
clone size: many; D gene: NA; V gene: TRBV12-3/TRBV12-4; J gene: TRBJ1-6; CDR3 protein: CASSFGDSPLHF; CDR3 DNA: TGTGCCAGCAGTTTCGGGGATTCACCCCTCCACTTT
clone size: NA; D gene: NA; V gene: TRBV6-1; J gene: TRBJ2-5; CDR3 protein: CASSSPSWGKTQYF; CDR3 DNA: TGTGCCAGCAGTTCCCCCTCTTGGGGGAAGACCCAGTACTTC
clone size: NA; D gene: NA; V gene: TRBV9; J gene: TRBJ1-4; CDR3 protein: CASSVDFRVDSGRTNEKLFF; CDR3 DNA: TGTGCCAGCAGCGTAGATTTTCGAGTGGACTCTGGGCGAACTAATGAAAAACTGTTTTTT
clone size: many; D gene: TRBD1; V gene: TRBV4-1; J gene: TRBJ1-1; CDR3 protein: CASSRAVAGGWTEAFF; CDR3 DNA: TGCGCCAGCAGCCGAGCTGTGGCAGGGGGCTGGACTGAAGCTTTCTTT
clone size: many; D gene: NA; V gene: TRBV18; J gene: TRBJ1-2; CDR3 protein: CASSPQGNGYTF; CDR3 DNA: TGTGCCAGCTCACCACAGGGGAATGGCTACACCTTC
clone size: many; D gene: NA; V gene: TRBV7-8; J gene: TRBJ1-5; CDR3 protein: CASSPSAQGYQPQHF; CDR3 DNA: TGTGCCAGCAGCCCGTCGGCACAGGGTTATCAGCCCCAGCATTTT
clone size: many; D gene: NA; V gene: TRBV18; J gene: TRBJ1-5; CDR3 protein: CASSLDTNQPQHF; CDR3 DNA: TGTGCCAGCTCACTGGACACTAATCAGCCCCAGCATTTT
clone size: NA; D gene: NA; V gene: TRBV19; J gene: TRBJ1-2; CDR3 protein: CASSLRDYGYTF; CDR3 DNA: TGTGCCAGTAGCCTAAGGGACTATGGCTACACCTTC
clone size: NA; D gene: NA; V gene: TRBV6-1; J gene: TRBJ2-4; CDR3 protein: CASSEALVLAKTIQYF; CDR3 DNA: TGTGCCAGCAGTGAAGCGCTGGTACTAGCCAAAACCATTCAGTACTTC
clone size: few; D gene: TRBD1; V gene: TRBV27; J gene: TRBJ1-5; CDR3 protein: CASTPRRGHQPQHF; CDR3 DNA: TGTGCCAGCACTCCCCGCAGGGGGCATCAGCCCCAGCATTTT
clone size: many; D gene: NA; V gene: TRBV10-3; J gene: TRBJ2-3; CDR3 protein: CATQRSTDTQYF; CDR3 DNA: TGTGCCACTCAGCGTAGCACAGATACGCAGTATTTT
clone size: few; D gene: TRBD1; V gene: TRBV4-2; J gene: TRBJ1-2; CDR3 protein: CASSQEVSGGGWGYTF; CDR3 DNA: TGTGCCAGCAGCCAAGAGGTTTCCGGAGGGGGCTGGGGCTACACCTTC
clone size: few; D gene: NA; V gene: TRBV5-8; J gene: TRBJ1-1; CDR3 protein: CASSHSRMNTEAFF; CDR3 DNA: TGTGCCAGCAGCCACTCTAGGATGAACACTGAAGCTTTCTTT
clone size: NA; D gene: TRBD1; V gene: TRBV7-2; J gene: TRBJ1-6; CDR3 protein: CASSLRQGHNSPLHF; CDR3 DNA: TGTGCCAGCAGCCTAAGACAGGGACATAATTCACCCCTCCACTTT
clone size: many; D gene: NA; V gene: TRBV9; J gene: TRBJ1-4; CDR3 protein: CASQQGTNEKLFF; CDR3 DNA: TGTGCCAGCCAGCAGGGAACTAATGAAAAACTGTTTTTT
clone size: many; D gene: NA; V gene: TRBV7-2; J gene: TRBJ2-7; CDR3 protein: CASSLVGLQAYF; CDR3 DNA: TGTGCCAGCAGCTTAGTTGGCCTTCAGGCATACTTC
clone size: NA; D gene: NA; V gene: TRBV25-1; J gene: TRBJ2-3; CDR3 protein: CASSQPGQPDTQYF; CDR3 DNA: TGTGCCAGCAGTCAACCGGGACAACCAGATACGCAGTATTTT
clone size: many; D gene: NA; V gene: TRBV28; J gene: TRBJ2-7; CDR3 protein: CASRPTGASYEQYF; CDR3 DNA: TGTGCCAGCAGACCTACAGGAGCGAGCTACGAGCAGTACTTC
clone size: many; D gene: NA; V gene: TRBV5-1; J gene: TRBJ1-2; CDR3 protein: CASSLETPNYGYTF; CDR3 DNA: TGCGCCAGCAGCTTGGAGACTCCGAACTATGGCTACACCTTC
clone size: many; D gene: NA; V gene: TRBV7-2; J gene: TRBJ2-3; CDR3 protein: CASSLSRRRDTQYF; CDR3 DNA: TGTGCCAGCAGCTTGTCCCGCCGTAGGGATACGCAGTATTTT
clone size: NA; D gene: NA; V gene: TRBV2; J gene: TRBJ2-3; CDR3 protein: CASNAGRDTQYF; CDR3 DNA: TGTGCCAGCAACGCGGGGCGAGATACGCAGTATTTT
clone size: many; D gene: TRBD1; V gene: TRBV20-1; J gene: TRBJ1-1; CDR3 protein: CSAPQGGTEAFF; CDR3 DNA: TGCAGTGCTCCCCAGGGGGGCACTGAAGCTTTCTTT
clone size: NA; D gene: TRBD2; V gene: TRBV5-1; J gene: TRBJ2-1; CDR3 protein: CASSPYSTSGINEQFF; CDR3 DNA: TGCGCCAGCAGCCCCTATTCCACTAGCGGGATCAATGAGCAGTTCTTC
clone size: many; D gene: TRBD2; V gene: TRBV7-2; J gene: TRBJ2-7; CDR3 protein: CASSYRLAGGVESYEQYF; CDR3 DNA: TGTGCCAGCAGCTACAGACTAGCGGGAGGGGTAGAATCCTACGAGCAGTACTTC
clone size: few; D gene: NA; V gene: TRBV10-1; J gene: TRBJ1-5; CDR3 protein: CASSECLVAGNQSQHF; CDR3 DNA: TGCGCCAGCAGTGAGTGTCTTGTGGCAGGCAATCAGTCCCAGCATTTT
clone size: many; D gene: NA; V gene: TRBV5-1; J gene: TRBJ1-3; CDR3 protein: CASSSTGSGNTIYF; CDR3 DNA: TGCGCCAGCAGCTCGACGGGATCTGGAAACACCATATATTTT
clone size: many; D gene: NA; V gene: TRBV30; J gene: TRBJ1-1; CDR3 protein: CAWSRGLTEAFF; CDR3 DNA: TGTGCCTGGAGTAGAGGGCTCACTGAAGCTTTCTTT